One and the same sample provided the 25 T cell receptor beta chains below, sequenced in a study of neoadjuvant anti-PD-1 for oral cavity cancer. The table came from immunoSEQ multiplex PCR; TCRdb's copy has only in-frame clones and leaves some out. The sample carries over 1,100 clones, around 50% recorded once. Time point indicated: after neoadjuvant nivolumab, at surgical resection. Sequenced here: tumor tissue, sampled after nivolumab (anti-PD-1) treatment. These receptors all stem from a person aged 40 to 85 with oral cavity squamous cell carcinoma.

For the CDR3, the DNA is TGTGCCAGCAAAAGTAGCGGCAGCACAGATACGCAGTATTTT. This translates into CASKSSGSTDTQYF. The genes are TRBV6-6 and TRBJ2-3; D might be TRBD2 (6 bases). The germline V gene has CDR1 MNHNY and CDR2 SVGAGI (reference sequence). Deletions cut 7 bases from V and 0 bases from J, with 11 bases between. The CDR3 loop spans 14 amino acids.

This chain uses TRBV7-2 with TRBJ2-2, with a tentative D call TRBD2 (5 bases). V lost 5 bases, J lost 8 bases, and 24 bases lay in between. Germline V gene sequence: CDR1 SGHTA, CDR2 FQGNSA. CDR3 length equals 17 residues. The CDR3, as DNA: TGTGCCAGCAGCCGTCAGGCCTTCAGCGAGGGCTTGGGGGAGCTGTTTTTT. Protein sequence: CASSRQAFSEGLGELFF.

The DNA of the CDR3 is TGTGCCAGCAGCTTAGAGAGGGGACCCAGGGTCTACGAGCAGTACTTC. This translates into CASSLERGPRVYEQYF. The chain combines TRBV7-9 with TRBJ2-7, with D perhaps assigned TRBD1 or TRBD2 (5 bases each). V dropped 1 base and J dropped 3 bases, with 16 bases sitting between them. This CDR3 region has 16 residues. The germline V gene has CDR1 SEHNR and CDR2 FQNEAQ (reference sequence).

The V gene is TRBV19, the J gene TRBJ1-1; D may be TRBD1 (6 bases). Trimming left V 7 bases short and J 3 bases short, with 21 bases between. Germline V CDR1 and CDR2: LNHDA, SQIVND (reference sequence). The CDR3 consists of 16 residues. CDR3 in DNA: TGTGCCAGTAAATCGTCGGGACAAACCCGGGACACTGAAGCTTTCTTT. This translates into CASKSSGQTRDTEAFF.

This clone came up a few times. V gene TRBV11-2 combines with J gene TRBJ2-7; no reliable D call. The CDR3 loop spans 15 amino acids. Deletions cut 5 bases from V and 4 bases from J, with 18 bases between. The germline CDR1 and CDR2 sequences are SGHAT and FQNNGV. The CDR3 is CASSQTDGFTYEQYF. The CDR3 nucleotides read TGTGCCAGCAGCCAGACGGACGGGTTCACATACGAGCAGTACTTC.

The chain joins TRBV5-1 to TRBJ2-1; 11 bases are a match to TRBD2. The ends lost 7 bases at V and 9 bases at J; junction bases unmatched: 6. Germline assignment: CDR1 SGHRS and CDR2 YFSETQ. The CDR3 loop spans 13 amino acids. CDR3 coding DNA: TGCGCCAGCTCGACTAGCGGGATCCCTGAGCAGTTCTTC. Its protein is CASSTSGIPEQFF.

The rearrangement joins TRBV7-3 to TRBJ2-3, with unresolved D. Germline V gene data show CDR1 as SGHTA and CDR2 as FQGTGA. The V and J ends lost 3 bases and 2 bases respectively, with 6 bases between them. This CDR3 has 13 amino acids. The CDR3 nucleotides are TGTGCCAGCAGCTTCGGGTACACAGATACGCAGTATTTT. Protein product: CASSFGYTDTQYF.

Within the sample, this clone is large. The chain couples TRBV7-8 to TRBJ2-7; 7 nucleotides match TRBD1. The germline gives CDR1 SGHVS, CDR2 FQNEAQ. Unmatched junction bases numbered 7, after V lost 5 bases and J lost 3 bases. The CDR3 consists of 14 residues. This CDR3 reads CASSNDRVYYEQYF. CDR3 nucleotides: TGTGCCAGCAGCAATGACAGGGTCTACTACGAGCAGTACTTC.

The rearrangement uses TRBV28 and TRBJ2-1; unclear D gene. This CDR3 has 13 amino acids. The germline V gene has CDR1 MDHEN and CDR2 SYDVKM. Between the trimmed V and J ends, which lost 6 bases and 1 base, there was a span of 7 bases. The CDR3 DNA follows: TGTGCCAGCAGACTCGGGTCCTACAATGAGCAGTTCTTC. Its translation: CASRLGSYNEQFF.

The V gene is TRBV27, the J gene TRBJ1-5, with 7 bases matching TRBD1. The CDR3 has 18 residues. Germline V gene data show CDR1 as MNHEY and CDR2 as SMNVEV (reference sequence). The V and J ends lost 5 bases and 4 bases, in that order; junction bases with no gene match: 17. The CDR3 region is CASSPRPPWTGGNQPQHF. CDR3 DNA: TGTGCCAGCAGTCCGCGACCCCCCTGGACAGGTGGGAATCAGCCCCAGCATTTT.

This clone was counted between two and nine times. The gene calls are TRBV6-5 and TRBJ2-7; D might be TRBD1 or TRBD2, each matching 5 bases. Germline V gene sequence: CDR1 MNHEY, CDR2 SVGAGI. V lost 6 bases and J lost 8, with 11 bases in between. The CDR3 consists of 11 residues. DNA of the CDR3: TGTGCCAGCAGCTATCCGGGACAGCAGTACTTC. Its protein is CASSYPGQQYF.

The gene calls are TRBV7-8 and TRBJ2-1, with TRBD2 matching over 7 bases. The CDR3 has 15 amino acids. V lost 3 bases to trimming and J lost 3 bases; unmatched junction nucleotides: 5. In germline, CDR1 is SGHVS, CDR2 FQNEAQ. The chain's CDR3 is CASSFSGTNYNEQFF. The CDR3 DNA sequence: TGTGCCAGCAGCTTTTCCGGGACTAACTACAATGAGCAGTTCTTC. Filled out from reference TRBV7-8 and TRBJ2-1, the complete variable domain reads GAGVSQSPRYKVAKRGQDVALRCDPISGHVSLFWYQQALGQGPEFLTYFQNEAQLDKSGLPSDRFFAERPEGSVSTLKIQRTQQEDSAVYLCASSFSGTNYNEQFFGPGTRLTVL.

This chain joins TRBV11-1 and TRBJ2-3; no definite D call. V was pared by 1 base and J by 1 base, with 0 bases between. Germline values: CDR1 SGHAT, CDR2 FQDESV (reference sequence). The CDR3 spans 12 residues. CDR3 in DNA: TGTGCCAGCAGCTTAGGCACAGATACGCAGTATTTT. It encodes CASSLGTDTQYF. Full variable domain (remainder filled in from reference TRBV11-1 and TRBJ2-3): EAEVAQSPRYKITEKSQAVAFWCDPISGHATLYWYRQILGQGPELLVQFQDESVVDDSQLPKDRFSAERLKGVDSTLKIQPAELGDSAMYLCASSLGTDTQYFGPGTRLTVL.

On this clone itself: A junction end diverges from the germline sequence, so it may reflect a read error. V usage is TRBV4-1 and J usage is TRBJ2-3; D may be TRBD2 (5 bases). The CDR3 is made up of 14 amino acids. CDR1 and CDR2 from the germline V gene are MGHRA and YSYEKL. CDR3 loop: CASSQDSGTDTQYF. CDR3 bases: TGTGCCAGCAGCCAAGATAGCGGCACAGATACGCAGTATTTT.

This clone appeared a few times. The chain uses TRBV30 and TRBJ2-7; the D gene could be TRBD1 or TRBD2 (5 bases each). Germline V CDR1 and CDR2: GTSNPN, SVGIG (reference sequence). Trimming stripped 5 bases from V and 7 bases from J, with 15 bases between. The CDR3 consists of 12 residues. The CDR3 loop is CAWGRGLLEQYF. The CDR3 DNA reads TGTGCCTGGGGACGGGGCCTCCTGGAGCAGTACTTC.

This sequence joins TRBV7-9 and TRBJ2-1; tentative D call: TRBD2 (6 bases). CDR1 and CDR2 (germline): SEHNR, FQNEAQ (reference sequence). The germline V and J ends were trimmed by 5 bases and 9 bases, with 20 bases remaining between them. The CDR3 totals 15 residues. The CDR3 reads CASSAGGLALSEQFF. In DNA, the CDR3 is TGTGCCAGCAGCGCTGGAGGGCTAGCGTTGAGTGAGCAGTTCTTC.

The chain recombines TRBV28 with TRBJ1-5; possible D gene TRBD1, 5 bases. The CDR3 loop spans 14 amino acids. CDR1 is MDHEN and CDR2 is SYDVKM in the germline V gene. The ends were cut back, 5 bases at V and 6 bases at J, with 14 bases in the middle. CDR3 in DNA: TGTGCCAGCAGTCCCGCCAGGGATTTTCAGCCCCAGCATTTT. Protein sequence: CASSPARDFQPQHF.

The gene calls are TRBV7-9 and TRBJ2-3; 12 bases line up with TRBD2. CDR3 length: 19 amino acids. Germline V CDR1 and CDR2: SEHNR, FQNEAQ (reference sequence). The V gene end was trimmed by 3 bases and the J gene end by 3 bases; junction bases not matched to a gene: 13. DNA of the CDR3: TGTGCCAGCAGCTTCAGGGGCAGGGGACTAGCGGGTTATACAGATACGCAGTATTTT. It specifies CASSFRGRGLAGYTDTQYF.

The rearrangement uses TRBV6-5 and TRBJ2-7; D possibly corresponds to TRBD2 (6 bases). The germline CDR1 and CDR2 sequences are MNHEY and SVGAGI. The CDR3 has 15 residues. V gave up 6 bases and J gave up 2 bases, with 17 bases separating them. The CDR3 here is CASRTGTGVTYEQYF. The CDR3 nucleotides read TGTGCCAGCAGAACCGGGACGGGAGTTACCTACGAGCAGTACTTC.

The chain combines TRBV7-8 with TRBJ1-1; TRBD1 matches 7 bases. V dropped 5 bases and J dropped 1; count of bases not matched to a gene: 1. The length of the CDR3 is 13 residues. Germline loops: CDR1 SGHVS, CDR2 FQNEAQ. The CDR3 nucleotides read TGTGCCAGCAGCAGGGGGCCGAACACTGAAGCTTTCTTT. It translates to CASSRGPNTEAFF. The full variable domain, with the rest looked up from reference TRBV7-8 and TRBJ1-1, is GAGVSQSPRYKVAKRGQDVALRCDPISGHVSLFWYQQALGQGPEFLTYFQNEAQLDKSGLPSDRFFAERPEGSVSTLKIQRTQQEDSAVYLCASSRGPNTEAFFGQGTRLTVV.

This clone has just one count. The chain recombines TRBV6-1 with TRBJ2-7; D may be TRBD2 (6 bases). Trimming cost V 1 base and J 1 base, with 11 bases left between them. Germline lookup yields CDR1 MNHNS and CDR2 SASEGT. This CDR3 contains 15 residues. CDR3 amino acids: CASSEGRGRSYEQYF. Written as DNA, the CDR3 is TGTGCCAGCAGTGAAGGGAGGGGAAGGTCCTACGAGCAGTACTTC.

This chain connects TRBV29-1 to TRBJ2-2, with a weak D call TRBD2 (6 bases). The germline CDR1 and CDR2 sequences are SQVTM and ANQGSEA. There are 13 residues in the CDR3. Trimming took 7 bases from V and 0 from J, leaving 9 bases between them. The chain's CDR3 is CSGSGPNTGELFF. As DNA, the CDR3 is TGCAGCGGCAGCGGGCCGAACACCGGGGAGCTGTTTTTT.

The chain recombines TRBV19 with TRBJ2-1; D is uncertain. The V and J ends lost 5 bases and 4 bases respectively, with 9 bases between them. Germline V CDR1 and CDR2: LNHDA, SQIVND (reference sequence). This CDR3 contains 13 residues. CDR3 region: CASSQTGYNEQFF. CDR3 coding DNA: TGTGCCAGTAGTCAGACTGGTTACAATGAGCAGTTCTTC.

V gene TRBV7-9 combines with J gene TRBJ2-1, with D perhaps TRBD1 or TRBD2 (7 bases each). V was clipped by 8 bases and J by 7 bases, with 24 bases between them. The CDR3 is made up of 16 amino acids. The germline CDR1 and CDR2 sequences are SEHNR and FQNEAQ (reference sequence). The CDR3 loop is CASWPPGTAGRNEQFF. DNA of the CDR3: TGTGCCAGCTGGCCTCCCGGGACAGCGGGGAGGAATGAGCAGTTCTTC.

This clone has only a few counts. The chain is built from TRBV5-6 and TRBJ2-3; D is ambiguous. The CDR3 is 14 amino acids. Germline V gene data show CDR1 as SGHDT and CDR2 as YYEEEE. Between the trimmed V and J ends, which lost 0 bases and 0 bases, there was a span of 5 bases. Written as DNA, the CDR3 is TGTGCCAGCAGCTTGGTGGTAAGCACAGATACGCAGTATTTT. Its translation: CASSLVVSTDTQYF.